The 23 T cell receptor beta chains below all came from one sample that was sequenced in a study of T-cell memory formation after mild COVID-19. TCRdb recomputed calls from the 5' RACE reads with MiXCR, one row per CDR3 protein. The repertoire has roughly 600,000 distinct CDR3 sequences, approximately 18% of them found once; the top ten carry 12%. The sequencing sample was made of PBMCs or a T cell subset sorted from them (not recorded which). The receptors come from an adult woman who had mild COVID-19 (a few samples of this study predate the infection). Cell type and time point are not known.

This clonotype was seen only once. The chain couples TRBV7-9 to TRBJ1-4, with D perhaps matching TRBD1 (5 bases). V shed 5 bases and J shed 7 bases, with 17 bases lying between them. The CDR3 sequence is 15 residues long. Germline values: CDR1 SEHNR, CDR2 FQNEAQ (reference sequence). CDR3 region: CASSVSGTAAEKLFF. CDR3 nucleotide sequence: TGTGCCAGCAGCGTATCCGGGACCGCGGCTGAAAAACTGTTTTTT.

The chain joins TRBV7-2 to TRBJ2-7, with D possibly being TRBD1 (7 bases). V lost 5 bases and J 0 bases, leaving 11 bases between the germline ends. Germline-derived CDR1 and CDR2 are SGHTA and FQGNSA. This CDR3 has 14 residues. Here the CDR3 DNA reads TGTGCCAGCAGCGCGGGACAGAGCTCCTACGAGCAGTACTTC. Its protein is CASSAGQSSYEQYF.

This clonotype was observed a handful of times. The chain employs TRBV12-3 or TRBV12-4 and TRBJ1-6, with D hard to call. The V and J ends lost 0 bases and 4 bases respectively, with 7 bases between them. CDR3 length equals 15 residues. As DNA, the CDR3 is TGTGCCAGCAGTTTAGCTGGCCAGTATAATTCACCCCTCCACTTT. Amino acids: CASSLAGQYNSPLHF.

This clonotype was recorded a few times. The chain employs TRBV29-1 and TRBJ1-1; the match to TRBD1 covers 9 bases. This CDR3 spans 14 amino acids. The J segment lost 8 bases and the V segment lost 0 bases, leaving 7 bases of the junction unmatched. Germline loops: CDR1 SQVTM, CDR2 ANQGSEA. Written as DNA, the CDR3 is TGCAGCGTTGAAGACCTGAGGACAGGGGAGGAAGCTTTCTTT. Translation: CSVEDLRTGEEAFF.

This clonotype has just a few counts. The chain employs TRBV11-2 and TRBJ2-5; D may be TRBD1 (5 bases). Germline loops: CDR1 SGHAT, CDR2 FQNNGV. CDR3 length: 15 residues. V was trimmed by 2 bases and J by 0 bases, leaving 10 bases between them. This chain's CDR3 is CASSLSGSYQETQYF. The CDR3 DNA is TGTGCCAGCAGCTTATCAGGGTCGTACCAAGAGACCCAGTACTTC.

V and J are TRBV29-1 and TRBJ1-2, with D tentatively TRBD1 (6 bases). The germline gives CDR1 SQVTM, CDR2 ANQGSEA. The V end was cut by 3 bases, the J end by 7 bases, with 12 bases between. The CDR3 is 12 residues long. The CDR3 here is CSVERGARGYTF. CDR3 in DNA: TGCAGCGTTGAGCGGGGGGCGCGTGGCTACACCTTC.

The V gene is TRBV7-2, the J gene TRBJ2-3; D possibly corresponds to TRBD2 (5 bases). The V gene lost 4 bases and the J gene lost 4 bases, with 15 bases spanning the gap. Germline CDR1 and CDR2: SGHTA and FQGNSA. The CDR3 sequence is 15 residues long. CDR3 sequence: CASSSSGSTADTQYF. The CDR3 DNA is TGTGCCAGCAGCTCGAGCGGATCTACTGCAGATACGCAGTATTTT.

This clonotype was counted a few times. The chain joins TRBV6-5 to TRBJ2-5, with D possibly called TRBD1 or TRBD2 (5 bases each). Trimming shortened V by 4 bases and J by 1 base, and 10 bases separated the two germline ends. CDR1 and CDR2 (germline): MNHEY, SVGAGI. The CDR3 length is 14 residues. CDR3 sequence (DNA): TGTGCCAGCAGTTTCGGGGCCATCCAAGAGACCCAGTACTTC. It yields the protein CASSFGAIQETQYF.

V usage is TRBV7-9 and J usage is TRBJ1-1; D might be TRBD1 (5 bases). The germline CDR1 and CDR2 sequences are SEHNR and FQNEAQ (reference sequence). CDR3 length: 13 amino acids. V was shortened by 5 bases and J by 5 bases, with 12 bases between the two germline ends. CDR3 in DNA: TGTGCCAGCAGCCGTCCGGGGGGGACTGAAGCTTTCTTT. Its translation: CASSRPGGTEAFF.

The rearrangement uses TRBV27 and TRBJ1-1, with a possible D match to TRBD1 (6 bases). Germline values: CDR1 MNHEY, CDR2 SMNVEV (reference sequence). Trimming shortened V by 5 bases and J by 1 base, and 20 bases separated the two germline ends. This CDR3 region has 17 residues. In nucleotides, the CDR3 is TGTGCCAGCAGTAGAAGATTTATGACAGGCAGGAACACTGAAGCTTTCTTT. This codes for CASSRRFMTGRNTEAFF.

The CDR3 DNA is TGTGCCAGCAGCCACGGCGGAGGGAACACTGAAGCTTTCTTT. Protein: CASSHGGGNTEAFF. The V and J genes are TRBV3-1 and TRBJ1-1; D not certain. This CDR3 is 14 amino acids long. CDR1 LGHDT and CDR2 YNNKEL come from the germline V gene (reference sequence). The V end was cut by 3 bases, the J end by 1 base, with 9 bases between.

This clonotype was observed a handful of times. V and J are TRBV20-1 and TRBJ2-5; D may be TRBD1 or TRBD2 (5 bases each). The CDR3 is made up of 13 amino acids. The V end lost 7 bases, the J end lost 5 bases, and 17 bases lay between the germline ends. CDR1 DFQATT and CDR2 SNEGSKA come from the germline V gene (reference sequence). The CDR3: CSDSPGWGETQYF. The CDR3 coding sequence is TGCAGTGACAGTCCAGGGTGGGGGGAGACCCAGTACTTC.

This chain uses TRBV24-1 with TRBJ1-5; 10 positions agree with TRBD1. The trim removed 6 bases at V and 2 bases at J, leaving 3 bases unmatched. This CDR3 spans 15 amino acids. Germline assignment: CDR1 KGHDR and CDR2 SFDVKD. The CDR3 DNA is TGTGCCACCAGTCGGGGGACAGGGGGCAATCAGCCCCAGCATTTT. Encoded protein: CATSRGTGGNQPQHF.

CDR3 sequence: CASSYSRASGANVLTF. CDR3 nucleotide sequence: TGTGCCAGCAGTTACTCCCGGGCCTCTGGGGCCAACGTCCTGACTTTC. The V gene is TRBV6-5, the J gene TRBJ2-6; D is undetermined. Germline CDR1 is MNHEY and CDR2 is SVGAGI. This CDR3 spans 16 amino acids. V lost 0 bases to trimming and J lost 0 bases, with 6 bases between them.

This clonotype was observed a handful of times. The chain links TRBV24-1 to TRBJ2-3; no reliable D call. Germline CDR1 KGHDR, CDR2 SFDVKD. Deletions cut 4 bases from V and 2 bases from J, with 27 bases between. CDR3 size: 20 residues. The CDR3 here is CATSDHRPPLGSEPTDTQYF. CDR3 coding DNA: TGTGCCACCAGTGACCATCGGCCCCCCCTGGGAAGCGAGCCCACAGATACGCAGTATTTT.

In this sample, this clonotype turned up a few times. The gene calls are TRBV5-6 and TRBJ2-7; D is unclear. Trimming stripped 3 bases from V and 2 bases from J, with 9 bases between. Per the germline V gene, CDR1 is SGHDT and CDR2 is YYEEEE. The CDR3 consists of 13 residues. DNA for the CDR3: TGTGCCAGCAGCTCTCTCGAACCCTACGAGCAGTACTTC. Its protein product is CASSSLEPYEQYF.

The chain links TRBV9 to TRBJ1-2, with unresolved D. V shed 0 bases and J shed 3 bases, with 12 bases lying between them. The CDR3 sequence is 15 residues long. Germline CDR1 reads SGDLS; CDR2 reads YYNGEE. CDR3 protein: CASSVVARGDYGYTF. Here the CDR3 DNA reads TGTGCCAGCAGCGTAGTGGCACGGGGAGACTATGGCTACACCTTC.

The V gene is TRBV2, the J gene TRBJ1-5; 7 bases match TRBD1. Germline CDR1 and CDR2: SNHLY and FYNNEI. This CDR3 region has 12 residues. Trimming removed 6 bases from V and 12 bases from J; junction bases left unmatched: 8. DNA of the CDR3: TGTGCCAGCAGCGGGGACAGCCAAGACCAGCATTTT. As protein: CASSGDSQDQHF.

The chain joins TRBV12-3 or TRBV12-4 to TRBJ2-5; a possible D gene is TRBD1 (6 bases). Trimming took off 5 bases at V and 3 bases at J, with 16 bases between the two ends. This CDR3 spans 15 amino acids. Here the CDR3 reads CASSTADSSKETQYF. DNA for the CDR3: TGTGCCAGCAGTACCGCGGACAGTTCTAAAGAGACCCAGTACTTC.

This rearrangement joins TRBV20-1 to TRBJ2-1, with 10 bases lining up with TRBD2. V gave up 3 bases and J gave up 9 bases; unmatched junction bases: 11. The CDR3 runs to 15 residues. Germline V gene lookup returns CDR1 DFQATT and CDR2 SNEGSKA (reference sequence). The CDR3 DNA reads TGCAGTGCTAGTAAGACTAGCGGGCCGCTTCGTGAGCAGTTCTTC. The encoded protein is CSASKTSGPLREQFF.

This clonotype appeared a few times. The CDR3 reads CASSLGDRGYGYTF. The CDR3 bases are TGTGCCAGCAGCTTGGGGGACAGGGGGTATGGCTACACCTTC. The chain joins TRBV5-5 to TRBJ1-2; 11 bases are shared with TRBD1. Germline V gene sequence: CDR1 SGHKS, CDR2 YYEKEE (reference sequence). The CDR3 contains 14 residues. Trimming at V came to 0 bases and at J to 5 bases, leaving 0 bases not matched to a gene.

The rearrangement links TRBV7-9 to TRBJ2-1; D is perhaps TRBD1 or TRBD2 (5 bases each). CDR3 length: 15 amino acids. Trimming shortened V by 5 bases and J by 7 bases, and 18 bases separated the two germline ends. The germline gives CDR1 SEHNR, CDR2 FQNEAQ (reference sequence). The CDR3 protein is CASSRTLAGTNEQFF. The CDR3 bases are TGTGCCAGCAGCCGTACTTTGGCAGGGACGAATGAGCAGTTCTTC.

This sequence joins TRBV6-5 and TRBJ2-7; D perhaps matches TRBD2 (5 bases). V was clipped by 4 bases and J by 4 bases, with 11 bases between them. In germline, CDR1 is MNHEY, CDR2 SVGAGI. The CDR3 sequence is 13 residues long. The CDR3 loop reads CASSLSSQYEQYF. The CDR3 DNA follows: TGTGCCAGCAGTTTGTCTAGCCAGTACGAGCAGTACTTC.